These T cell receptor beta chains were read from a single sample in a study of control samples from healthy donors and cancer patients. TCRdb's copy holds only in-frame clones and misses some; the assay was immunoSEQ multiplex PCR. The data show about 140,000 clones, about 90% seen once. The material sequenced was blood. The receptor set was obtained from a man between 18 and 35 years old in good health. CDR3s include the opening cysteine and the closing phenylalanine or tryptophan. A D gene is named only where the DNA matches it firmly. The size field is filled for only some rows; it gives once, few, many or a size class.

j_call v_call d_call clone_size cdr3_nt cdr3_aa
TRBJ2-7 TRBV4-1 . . TGCGCCAGCAGCCACATAGGGTCAGGACGCGACGAGCAGTACTTC CASSHIGSGRDEQYF
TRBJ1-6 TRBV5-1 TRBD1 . TGCGCCAGCAGCTCTGGACAGGGTGACGGTCCCCTCCACTTT CASSSGQGDGPLHF
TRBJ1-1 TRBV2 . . TGTGCCAGCATGGAGGCTTTCTTT CASMEAFF
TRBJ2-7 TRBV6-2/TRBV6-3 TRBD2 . TGTGCCAGCAGTTACGGACTAGCGGGGTACGAGCAGTACTTC CASSYGLAGYEQYF
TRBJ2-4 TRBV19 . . TGTGCCAGTACCAGCGACAGTTACAAAAACATTCAGTACTTC CASTSDSYKNIQYF
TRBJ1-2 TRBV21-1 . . TGTGCCATCCTCGGGGTAGGGATGAGGACTATGGAGGGCTACACCTTC CAILGVGMRTMEGYTF
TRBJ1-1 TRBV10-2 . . TGCGCCAGCAGTGAGTCATATGGGAGGTACACTGAAGCTTTCTTT CASSESYGRYTEAFF
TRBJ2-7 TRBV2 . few TGTGCCAGCAGTGAACTTAGGAAGTCGGGCGAGCAGTACTTC CASSELRKSGEQYF
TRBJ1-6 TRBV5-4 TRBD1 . TGTGCCAGCAGCTTGCAGGGGGTAGATTCACCCCTCCACTTT CASSLQGVDSPLHF
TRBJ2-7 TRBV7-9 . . TGTGCCAGCAGCTTAGAGGGACACTCCTACGAGCAGTACTTC CASSLEGHSYEQYF
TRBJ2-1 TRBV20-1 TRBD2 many TGCAGTGCTAGTTTCCTAGCGGACTACAATGAGCAGTTCTTC CSASFLADYNEQFF
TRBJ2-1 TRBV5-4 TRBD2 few TGTGCCAGCAGTTTAACTAGCGGGGGGCTGAATGAGCAGTTCTTC CASSLTSGGLNEQFF
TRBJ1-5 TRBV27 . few TGTGCCAGCAGTTTGGCTCCGGCAGGGGTAGGATCTCAGCCCCAGCATTTT CASSLAPAGVGSQPQHF
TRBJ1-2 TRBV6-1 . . TGTGCCAGCAGTGAAACACAGGGAAGCTATGGCTACACCTTC CASSETQGSYGYTF
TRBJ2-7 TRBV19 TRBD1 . TGTGCCAGTAGCAGACAGGGATCCTACGAGCAGTACTTC CASSRQGSYEQYF
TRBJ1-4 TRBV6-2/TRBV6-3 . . TGTGCCAGCAGTCCAACGGGGGGGGCCGTATTTCGGGATGAAAAACTGTTTTTT CASSPTGGAVFRDEKLFF
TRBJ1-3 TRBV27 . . TGTGCCAGCAGTCCAGGTCGGACTGGAAACACCATATATTTT CASSPGRTGNTIYF
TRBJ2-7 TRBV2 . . TGTGCCAGCAGTGCTCCAGGCCTCCTGAGGCAGTACTTC CASSAPGLLRQYF